This T cell receptor beta chain was observed in a study of shared T cell receptors in the human thymus. Between the trimmed V and J ends, which lost 3 bases and 7 bases, there was a span of 10 bases. This CDR3 is built from 14 residues. In germline, CDR1 is MDHEN, CDR2 SYDVKM. Generated by immunoSEQ multiplex PCR, the TCRdb table keeps only in-frame clones and is missing some. The sample carries more than 550,000 clones, about 90% recorded once. These same data were also listed under a study on human thymus T cells.

The sample taken for sequencing was thymocytes. The source is a boy under two years old with a congenital heart defect. The V gene is TRBV28, the J gene TRBJ1-6, with D maybe TRBD1 (5 bases). The CDR3 sequence is CASSFLTENSPLHF. CDR3 in DNA: TGTGCCAGCAGTTTTTTGACAGAAAATTCACCCCTCCACTTT.